A selection of T cell receptor beta chains follows, all from one sample in a study of neurological immune-mediated disorders. TCRdb called the 5' RACE reads again in MiXCR, with one record for every CDR3 protein. Among tens of thousands of distinct CDR3 sequences, roughly 3.5% were seen once, and the ten largest hold approximately 3.1%. The specimen sequenced was PBMCs. The receptors derive from a woman under 40 with multiple sclerosis. Both conserved end residues are part of each CDR3.

J	V	CDR3
TRBJ1-4	TRBV12-3/TRBV12-4	CATGLGGREGEKLFF
TRBJ2-1	TRBV20-1	CSARAMLATPNEQFF
TRBJ2-2	TRBV7-8	CASSSFPQGETGELFF
TRBJ2-5	TRBV9	CASSVATSGGETQYF
TRBJ1-3	TRBV20-1	CSARDRGLGGNTIYF
TRBJ2-2	TRBV12-3/TRBV12-4	CASSLGTGAGELFF
TRBJ1-2	TRBV6-5	CASSYLWTGGGYTF
TRBJ1-1	TRBV29-1	CSAFFGTEAFF
TRBJ2-7	TRBV4-1	CASSPGTGALEQYF
TRBJ1-5	TRBV10-3	CAISGGGDQPQHF
TRBJ2-3	TRBV20-1	CSAGKSSTDTQYF
TRBJ2-3	TRBV28	CASSSLPDTQYF
TRBJ1-5	TRBV20-1	CSGRRDSNQPQHF
TRBJ1-5	TRBV7-9	CASSLARTDQPQHF
TRBJ1-2	TRBV5-1	CASSFRGTGKGAGYTF
TRBJ2-2	TRBV25-1	CASASGTVNTGELFF
TRBJ1-5	TRBV15	CATSRDGGQPQHF
TRBJ2-1	TRBV7-2	CASSPENNEQFF
TRBJ1-1	TRBV20-1	CSAETGGNGEAFF
TRBJ2-4	TRBV20-1	CSALQEGVAKKIQYF
TRBJ2-5	TRBV5-4	CASSLDPAGLQETQYF
TRBJ2-2	TRBV20-1	CSARDPRGNTGELFF
TRBJ2-7	TRBV7-9	CASSSGGAHRRYF
TRBJ1-1	TRBV6-6	CASGDRGNTEAFF
TRBJ2-1	TRBV7-9	CASSYRDLYNEQFF
TRBJ2-2	TRBV5-1	CASSPTGGAGELFF
TRBJ1-2	TRBV20-1	CSAPPGPSYGYTF
TRBJ2-3	TRBV7-2	CASSPGLGTDTQYF
TRBJ1-5	TRBV29-1	CSVQKSKGQPQHF
TRBJ2-6	TRBV5-1	CASSAGQTLSGANVLTF
TRBJ2-2	TRBV7-9	CASSLARQNTGELFF
TRBJ2-1	TRBV7-2	CASSLSFYEQFF
TRBJ2-5	TRBV6-5	CASSQAETQYF
TRBJ2-2	TRBV7-2	CASSLLAGGGLGGELFF
TRBJ1-2	TRBV2	CASLTANYGYTF
TRBJ2-2	TRBV5-1	CASRPNSNTGELFF
TRBJ2-7	TRBV11-2	CASSFLSYTGAQYF
TRBJ2-7	TRBV7-2	CASSLGGTNSYEQYF
TRBJ2-7	TRBV5-1	CASSSLSGSSYEQYF
TRBJ2-1	TRBV20-1	CSASLGLAVGNEQFF
TRBJ1-1	TRBV21-1	CASSKGGKGQAFF
TRBJ2-1	TRBV11-1	CASSAGLTDYNEQFF
TRBJ2-7	TRBV20-1	CSASFGAGAYEQYF
TRBJ2-3	TRBV7-9	CASRRRADTQYF
TRBJ1-6	TRBV18	CASSPDESSYNSPLHF
TRBJ2-1	TRBV15	CATSPQGVMYNEQFF
TRBJ2-1	TRBV20-1	CSARGKGYNEQFF
TRBJ2-1	TRBV20-1	CSARGEAVGSYNEQFF
TRBJ1-6	TRBV20-1	CSAKTGTRSYNSPLNF
TRBJ1-6	TRBV28	CASRLRVGGGSSPLNF
TRBJ1-1	TRBV12-3/TRBV12-4	CASSLQVYTEAFF
TRBJ2-1	TRBV10-3	CAISPDGEDEQFF